Listed here are 10 T cell receptor beta chains from one sample, sequenced in a study of cytomegalovirus exposure and HLA in healthy donors. Both 60 Vbeta primers and 13 Jbeta primers went into the PCR. Profiling relied on immunoSEQ multiplex PCR, and the TCRdb table lists in-frame clones only, not all of them. Of fewer than 140,000 clones listed, roughly 76% are singletons. Sequencing was performed on PBMCs. The receptors originated from a woman aged 50 to 60 in good health and CMV-seropositive.

The chain carries TRBV7-3 and TRBJ2-5, with D maybe TRBD2 (6 bases). Germline CDR1 and CDR2: SGHTA and FQGTGA. The CDR3 consists of 15 residues. V was shortened by 1 base and J by 3 bases, with 12 bases between the two germline ends. CDR3 sequence: CASSLNGGTEETQYF. CDR3 nucleotide sequence: TGTGCCAGCAGCTTAAATGGTGGGACTGAAGAGACCCAGTACTTC.

This clone showed up just once. V and J are TRBV27 and TRBJ2-7; tentatively, D is TRBD2 (5 bases). This CDR3 has 13 residues. V was trimmed by 8 bases and J by 3 bases, leaving 14 bases between them. Germline CDR1 MNHEY, CDR2 SMNVEV (reference sequence). The CDR3 here is CASGLARDYEQYF. CDR3 nucleotides: TGTGCCAGCGGCTTAGCCCGGGACTACGAGCAGTACTTC.

The table lists this clone with a few counts. The chain employs TRBV5-1 and TRBJ1-1, with D hard to call. The germline CDR1 and CDR2 sequences are SGHRS and YFSETQ. The CDR3 is 14 residues long. V lost 2 bases and J lost 3, with 11 bases in between. As DNA, the CDR3 is TGCGCCAGCAGCTTAAACTCGGGATACACTGAAGCTTTCTTT. It codes for CASSLNSGYTEAFF. Looking up the rest from reference TRBV5-1 and TRBJ1-1 gives the full variable domain: KAGVTQTPRYLIKTRGQQVTLSCSPISGHRSVSWYQQTPGQGLQFLFEYFSETQRNKGNFPGRFSGRQFSNSRSEMNVSTLELGDSALYLCASSLNSGYTEAFFGQGTRLTVV.

This clone has a single count. The V and J genes are TRBV7-6 and TRBJ2-7, with a weak D call TRBD1 (6 bases). The CDR3 runs to 15 residues. V shed 3 bases and J shed 0 bases, with 12 bases lying between them. The germline CDR1 and CDR2 sequences are SGHVS and FNYEAQ. The CDR3 protein is CASSLMQGSSYEQYF. The CDR3 DNA reads as TGTGCCAGCAGCTTGATGCAGGGGAGCTCCTACGAGCAGTACTTC.

This clone was counted between two and nine times. The V and J genes are TRBV5-1 and TRBJ1-1, with 7 bases that match TRBD1. Trimming at V came to 4 bases and at J to 10 bases, leaving 13 bases not matched to a gene. Germline-derived CDR1 and CDR2 are SGHRS and YFSETQ. This CDR3 has 14 amino acids. The CDR3: CASSHGTVNERAFF. CDR3 DNA sequence: TGCGCCAGCAGCCACGGGACAGTAAATGAGAGAGCTTTCTTT.

The DNA of the CDR3 is TGTGCCAGTCGAGCGGAAAACACCGGGGAGCTGTTTTTT. This translates into CASRAENTGELFF. The rearrangement links TRBV11-3 to TRBJ2-2, with a possible D match to TRBD2 (5 bases). Germline V gene sequence: CDR1 SGHNT, CDR2 YENEEA. With 9 bases removed from V and 2 bases from J, the gap between germline ends came to 10 bases. This CDR3 region has 13 residues.

On this clone: Germline and junction disagree at one end, which may indicate a read error. V is TRBV7-9 and J is TRBJ1-2, with 10 nucleotides matching TRBD1. CDR1 and CDR2 (germline): SEHNR, FQNEAQ (reference sequence). The CDR3 runs 16 residues. The CDR3 region is CASSLAGRQGANGHTF. In DNA form, the CDR3 reads TGTGCCAGCAGCTTAGCGGGACGACAGGGGGCAAATGGCCACACCTTC.

Points on this clone: Germline is not matched at one junction end, which may reflect a read error. J is TRBJ1-1 and V is TRBV28, with TRBD1 matching over 8 bases. CDR1 and CDR2 (germline): MDHEN, SYDVKM. The CDR3 extends over 14 amino acids. The CDR3 DNA is TGTGCCAGCAGTCTATGGACAGGGTACACTGAAGCTTTCTTT. Translated: CASSLWTGYTEAFF.

In its sample, this clone was seen a few times. The chain uses TRBV21-1 and TRBJ2-2; the D call TRBD2 from the table was never checked on the DNA. TRBV21-1 is flagged as a pseudogene. The CDR3 is made up of 18 amino acids. As DNA, the CDR3 is TGTGCCAGCAGCCAGAGGGGAAGGGTGGGAGGGAACACCGGGGAGCTGTTTTTT. Its translation: CASSQRGRVGGNTGELFF.

This clone was seen a handful of times. This chain uses TRBV2 with TRBJ2-7, with D possibly being TRBD2 (5 bases). Germline assignment: CDR1 SNHLY and CDR2 FYNNEI. The V end was cut by 10 bases, the J end by 1 base, with 14 bases between. CDR3 length: 13 residues. The DNA of the CDR3 is TGTGCCAACCGTGGAGGCCCTTCCTACGAGCAGTACTTC. It encodes CANRGGPSYEQYF.